These 11 T cell receptor beta chains share one sample of origin, sequenced in a study of T cell repertoires in cytomegalovirus infection (dated by TCRdb to between 2017 and 2020). TCRdb records Illumina HiSeq 1500 as the sequencer. TCRdb trimmed public reads at Q25 via fastp, called clones via MiXCR and kept in-frame beta chains. Rows with a matching CDR3 protein are joined into one entry that keeps the most common DNA and genes. The sample table shows hundreds of thousands of distinct CDR3 sequences, and 17% are seen once. The top ten hold 12% of the sample. The source material was PBMCs. The receptors were gathered from a human donor in good health (CMV status not recorded). Some clones in this sample may be carry-over from other donors' samples.

The chain employs TRBV5-8 and TRBJ1-5, with D hard to call. CDR1 is SGHTS and CDR2 is YDEGEE in the germline V gene. This CDR3 is built from 16 residues. V lost 0 bases to trimming and J lost 2 bases, with 12 bases between them. The CDR3 reads CASSLAGVPGNQPQHF. CDR3 DNA sequence: TGTGCCAGCAGCTTGGCCGGAGTCCCGGGCAATCAGCCCCAGCATTTT.

The table lists this clonotype with a few counts. The chain has TRBV2 and TRBJ1-2; D may be TRBD1 (6 bases). This CDR3 region has 12 residues. The germline V gene has CDR1 SNHLY and CDR2 FYNNEI. Trimming shortened V by 7 bases and J by 3 bases, and 9 bases separated the two germline ends. This CDR3 reads CASKDRYYGYTF. CDR3 nucleotide sequence: TGTGCCAGCAAGGACAGATACTATGGCTACACCTTC.

In its sample, this clonotype was seen a few times. This chain connects TRBV9 to TRBJ2-3; 7 bases fit TRBD2. The germline V gene encodes CDR1 SGDLS and CDR2 YYNGEE. The CDR3 contains 14 residues. With 4 bases clipped from V and 4 bases from J, the junction kept 6 bases outside the gene matches. The CDR3 nucleotides are TGTGCCAGCAGCATACGGGCGGGGGCAGATACGCAGTATTTT. This encodes CASSIRAGADTQYF.

This chain connects TRBV6-2 or TRBV6-3 to TRBJ2-1; 7 bases are shared with TRBD1. The CDR3 is made up of 17 amino acids. The ends lost 5 bases at V and 0 bases at J; junction bases unmatched: 10. Germline-derived CDR1 and CDR2 are MNHEY and SVGEGT. This CDR3 reads CASSTTRDSISYNEQFF. In DNA, the CDR3 is TGTGCCAGCAGTACAACACGGGACAGCATCTCCTACAATGAGCAGTTCTTC.

A few counts support this clonotype. V and J are TRBV11-3 and TRBJ2-7; 11 nucleotides align to TRBD1. Trimming at V came to 0 bases and at J to 7 bases, leaving 5 bases not matched to a gene. Germline CDR1 SGHNT, CDR2 YENEEA. The CDR3 totals 15 residues. CDR3 sequence reads: CASSLEGQGASEQYF. The CDR3, as DNA: TGTGCCAGCAGCTTAGAAGGACAGGGGGCTTCTGAGCAGTACTTC. Complete variable domain (other parts from reference TRBV11-3 and TRBJ2-7): EAGVVQSPRYKIIEKKQPVAFWCNPISGHNTLYWYLQNLGQGPELLIRYENEEAVDDSQLPKDRFSAERLKGVDSTLKIQPAELGDSAVYLCASSLEGQGASEQYFGPGTRLTVT.

This chain joins TRBV29-1 and TRBJ2-7, with TRBD1 matching 7 bases. Unmatched junction bases numbered 7, after V lost 4 bases and J lost 4 bases. Germline-derived CDR1 and CDR2 are SQVTM and ANQGSEA. The CDR3 sequence is 13 residues long. The CDR3 DNA reads as TGCAGCGTTGCGGGACAGAGTCCATACGAGCAGTACTTC. Translating gives CSVAGQSPYEQYF.

This clonotype has at least ten counts. V is TRBV25-1 and J is TRBJ2-7; 7 bases are a match to TRBD1. The CDR3 runs to 14 residues. V lost 6 bases and J lost 3; bases outside the gene matches: 8. Per germline, CDR1 MGHDK and CDR2 SYGVNS. The CDR3 DNA sequence: TGTGCCAGCAGCGCGACAGGGAGCCTCTACGAGCAGTACTTC. It translates to CASSATGSLYEQYF.

This clonotype was observed a few times. V is TRBV3-1 and J is TRBJ2-1; D is perhaps TRBD1 (6 bases). CDR3 length: 16 residues. Trimming removed 6 bases from V and 0 bases from J, with 15 bases in between. Germline CDR1 LGHDT, CDR2 YNNKEL (reference sequence). CDR3 in DNA: TGTGCCAGCAGTCGGGACACCGCTAGCTCCTACAATGAGCAGTTCTTC. Protein sequence: CASSRDTASSYNEQFF.

V gene TRBV7-2 combines with J gene TRBJ1-1, with D maybe TRBD1 (6 bases). This CDR3 is 13 amino acids long. Per the germline V gene, CDR1 is SGHTA and CDR2 is FQGNSA. V was cut by 3 bases and J by 8 bases, with 13 bases left in between. The CDR3 is CASSLDQGREAFF. In DNA, the CDR3 is TGTGCCAGCAGCTTGGATCAGGGGCGGGAAGCTTTCTTT.

This clonotype was picked up many times. An end of the junction differs from the germline gene, which may be a read error. V is TRBV7-2 and J is TRBJ2-5; 11 bases line up with TRBD2. The CDR3 spans 16 residues. CDR1 and CDR2 (germline): SGHTA, FQGNSA. This CDR3 is CASSLASGGPWETQYF. The CDR3 DNA is TGTGCCAGCAGCCTAGCTAGCGGGGGGCCTTGGGAGACCCAGTACTTC.

The chain uses TRBV7-9 and TRBJ2-5; D not certain. Germline CDR1 reads SEHNR; CDR2 reads FQNEAQ (reference sequence). V was pared by 5 bases and J by 5 bases, with 12 bases between. The CDR3 spans 13 residues. The CDR3 spells CASSETRWETQYF. The CDR3 DNA is TGTGCCAGCAGCGAAACGCGGTGGGAGACCCAGTACTTC.